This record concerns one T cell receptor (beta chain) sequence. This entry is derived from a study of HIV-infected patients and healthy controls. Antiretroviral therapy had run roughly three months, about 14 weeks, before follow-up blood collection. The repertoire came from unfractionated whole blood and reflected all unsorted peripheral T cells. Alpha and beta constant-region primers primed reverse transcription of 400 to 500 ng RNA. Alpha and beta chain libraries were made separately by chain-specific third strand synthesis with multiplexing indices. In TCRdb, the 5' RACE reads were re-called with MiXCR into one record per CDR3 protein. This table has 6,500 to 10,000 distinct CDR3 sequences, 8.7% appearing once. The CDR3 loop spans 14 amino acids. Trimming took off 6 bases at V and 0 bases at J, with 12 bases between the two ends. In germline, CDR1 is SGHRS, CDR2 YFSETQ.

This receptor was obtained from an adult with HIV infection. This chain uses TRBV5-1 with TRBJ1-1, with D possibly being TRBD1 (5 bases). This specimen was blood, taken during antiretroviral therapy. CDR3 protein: CASKTAPMNTEAFF. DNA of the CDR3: TGCGCCAGCAAGACAGCTCCTATGAACACTGAAGCTTTCTTT.